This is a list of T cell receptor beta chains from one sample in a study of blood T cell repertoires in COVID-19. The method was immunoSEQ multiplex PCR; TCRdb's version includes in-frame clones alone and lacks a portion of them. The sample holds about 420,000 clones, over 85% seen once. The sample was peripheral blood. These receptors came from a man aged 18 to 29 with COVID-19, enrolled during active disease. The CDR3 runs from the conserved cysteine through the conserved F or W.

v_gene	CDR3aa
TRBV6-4	CASSGGSTGELFF
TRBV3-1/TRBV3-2	CASSQSPGGVETQYF
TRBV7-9	CASSLVGRGGANNEQFF
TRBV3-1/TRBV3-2	CASSQGYRGSPLHF
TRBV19	CASSIGARGRETQYF
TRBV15	CATSRDDFISYEQYF
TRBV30	CAWSEVKQGNTEAFF
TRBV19	CASSISQGQVYGYTF
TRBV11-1	CASSLTGNQAYEQYF
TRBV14	CASSQYLAISYEQYF
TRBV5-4	CASSPSTRPSLGQFF
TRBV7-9	CASSLARLTDNEQFF
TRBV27	CASSFSGGMGNIQYF
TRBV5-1	CASSLGRGRAGYNEQFF
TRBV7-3	CASSSGLAGSNTGELFF
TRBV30	CAWSGDWETQYF
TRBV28	CASSRHTSGRWNEQFF
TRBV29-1	CSVMAGGEKQFF
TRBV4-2	CASSQDLAGAFTDTQYF
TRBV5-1	CASSLSSQQETQYF
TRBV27	CASSPGQGASYEQYF
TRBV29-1	CSVSYGLAGVNEQFF
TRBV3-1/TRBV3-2	CASSQDRYEQYF
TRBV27	CASSLDTANSPLHF
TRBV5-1	CASSLDSGSGNTIYF
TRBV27	CASSLRGSPYEQYF
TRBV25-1	CASSESLGQGFNEQFF
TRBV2	CASSPGTLNTEAFF
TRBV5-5	CASSLGMFSYEQYF
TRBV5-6	CASSPGQVVGANVLTF
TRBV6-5	CASSPDRDRDNEQFF